The 26 T cell receptor beta chains listed next were all sequenced from one sample in a study of blood T cell repertoires in COVID-19. Generated by immunoSEQ multiplex PCR, the TCRdb table keeps only in-frame clones and is missing some. This table holds over 25,000 clones, roughly 83% found once. The sample taken for sequencing was peripheral blood. The receptor set was obtained from an elderly man with active COVID-19.

This chain connects TRBV3-1 (or the pseudogene TRBV3-2) to TRBJ1-6, with D unclear. The length of the CDR3 is 14 residues. V lost 3 bases and J 10 bases, leaving 13 bases between the germline ends. CDR1 is LGHDT and CDR2 is YNNKEL in the germline V gene (reference sequence). The CDR3 region is CASSHGEARSPLHF. The CDR3 region has the DNA TGTGCCAGCAGCCACGGGGAGGCGAGGTCACCCCTCCACTTT.

The chain combines TRBV2 with TRBJ1-3; D gene unclear. The CDR3 runs 14 residues. Germline CDR1 and CDR2: SNHLY and FYNNEI. V gave up 5 bases and J gave up 1 base, with 9 bases separating them. Here the CDR3 DNA reads TGTGCCAGCAGTTTAGGGAGATCTGGAAACACCATATATTTT. It specifies CASSLGRSGNTIYF.

The rearrangement links TRBV5-1 to TRBJ1-2; D not resolved. The CDR3 runs to 11 residues. V was clipped by 7 bases and J by 3 bases, with 7 bases between them. CDR1 is SGHRS, CDR2 YFSETQ, per germline. CDR3 bases: TGCGCCAGCGGGGAGGACTATGGCTACACCTTC. Translation gives CASGEDYGYTF.

This chain links TRBV27 with TRBJ1-1; D is undetermined. Per germline, CDR1 MNHEY and CDR2 SMNVEV (reference sequence). CDR3 length: 11 amino acids. CDR3 sequence reads: CATRGSTEAFF. In DNA, the CDR3 is TGTGCGACCCGGGGAAGCACTGAAGCTTTCTTT.

The V call is TRBV7-9, the J call TRBJ2-5; 10 positions agree with TRBD1. After removal of 5 bases from V and 5 bases from J, the junction contained 5 bases not matched to a gene. The CDR3 is made up of 14 amino acids. The germline CDR1 and CDR2 sequences are SEHNR and FQNEAQ (reference sequence). The CDR3 DNA reads TGTGCCAGCAGCGTCGGGACAGGGGTCGAGACCCAGTACTTC. Translation gives CASSVGTGVETQYF.

This clone was found once. The chain links TRBV5-4 to TRBJ1-3; D remains unclear. V shed 4 bases and J shed 3 bases, with 8 bases lying between them. Germline V gene lookup returns CDR1 SGHNT and CDR2 YYREEE (reference sequence). This CDR3 region has 13 residues. CDR3 region: CASSLASGNTIYF. The DNA of the CDR3 is TGTGCCAGCAGCCTGGCGAGTGGAAACACCATATATTTT.

V usage is TRBV15 and J usage is TRBJ1-4; 7 bases fit TRBD1. The CDR3 extends over 13 amino acids. Unmatched junction bases numbered 2, after V lost 5 bases and J lost 5 bases. Germline CDR1 and CDR2: LNHNV and YYDKDF (reference sequence). The CDR3 bases are TGTGCCACCAGCTGGACAGGAAATGAAAAACTGTTTTTT. As protein: CATSWTGNEKLFF.

The chain uses TRBV30 and TRBJ1-1, with no clear D. The CDR3 spans 14 residues. V was shortened by 0 bases and J by 1 base, with 9 bases between the two germline ends. Germline V CDR1 and CDR2: GTSNPN, SVGIG (reference sequence). The CDR3 reads CAWSVFRRNTEAFF. DNA of the CDR3: TGTGCCTGGAGTGTATTTAGGAGGAACACTGAAGCTTTCTTT.

The V and J genes are TRBV5-1 and TRBJ2-7, with D uncertain. Trimming removed 1 base at V and 4 bases at J, with 9 bases between. Germline loops: CDR1 SGHRS, CDR2 YFSETQ. This CDR3 region has 13 residues. In DNA form, the CDR3 reads TGCGCCAGCAGCTTGTCCGGTAAATACGAGCAGTACTTC. Translating it yields CASSLSGKYEQYF.

The chain couples TRBV6-5 to TRBJ1-2, with D unresolved. Germline CDR1 and CDR2: MNHEY and SVGAGI. This CDR3 is 13 amino acids long. V shed 5 bases and J shed 7 bases, with 14 bases lying between them. The CDR3 reads CASSPRGIGGYTF. The CDR3 nucleotides are TGTGCCAGCAGTCCCAGAGGGATCGGTGGCTACACCTTC.

The rearrangement joins TRBV30 to TRBJ1-5, with 7 bases aligning to TRBD1. The trim removed 2 bases at V and 4 bases at J, leaving 8 bases unmatched. The CDR3 loop spans 15 amino acids. From germline, CDR1 is GTSNPN and CDR2 SVGIG (reference sequence). This CDR3 reads CAWSPAGQQNQPQHF. In DNA, the CDR3 is TGTGCCTGGAGTCCCGCGGGACAGCAAAATCAGCCCCAGCATTTT.

The gene calls are TRBV5-1 and TRBJ1-2; 8 bases match TRBD1. In germline, CDR1 is SGHRS, CDR2 YFSETQ. Trimming cost V 3 bases and J 8 bases; bases outside gene matches: 9. The CDR3 extends over 14 amino acids. In DNA form, the CDR3 reads TGCGCCAGCAGCTCAACGACAGGGGTAGGCGGCTACACCTTC. Protein product: CASSSTTGVGGYTF.

This clone was recorded once. This chain joins TRBV12-3 or TRBV12-4 and TRBJ1-2; maybe TRBD1 (6 bases). Trimming left V 6 bases short and J 7 bases short, with 12 bases between. This CDR3 region has 12 residues. In DNA, the CDR3 is TGTGCCAGCAGCGTGGCGGGGGCTGGCTACACCTTC. This gives the protein CASSVAGAGYTF.

The chain's CDR3 is CASSYDFGANTEAFF. The DNA for the CDR3 is TGTGCCAGCAGTTACGACTTCGGCGCGAACACTGAAGCTTTCTTT. The chain couples TRBV6-6 to TRBJ1-1; D not certain. The CDR3 length is 15 residues. Trimming stripped 2 bases from V and 1 base from J, with 11 bases between. The germline CDR1 and CDR2 sequences are MNHNY and SVGAGI (reference sequence).

This chain joins TRBV6-5 and TRBJ2-4; 9 nucleotides line up with TRBD1. The ends lost 5 bases at V and 8 bases at J; junction bases unmatched: 10. Germline-derived CDR1 and CDR2 are MNHEY and SVGAGI. This CDR3 comprises 15 residues. The CDR3: CASSRQGGKGDIQYF. CDR3 nucleotide sequence: TGTGCCAGCAGTCGACAGGGGGGCAAGGGAGACATTCAGTACTTC.

J is TRBJ2-4 and V is TRBV20-1, with D perhaps TRBD2 (6 bases). The CDR3 has 14 amino acids. V was pared by 3 bases and J by 7 bases, with 16 bases between. Germline assignment: CDR1 DFQATT and CDR2 SNEGSKA (reference sequence). The CDR3 nucleotides read TGCAGTGCTAGTGTCTCAGGAGGGGTGAACATTCAGTACTTC. The encoded protein is CSASVSGGVNIQYF.

This sequence joins TRBV29-1 and TRBJ2-3, with 9 bases lining up with TRBD1. Germline values: CDR1 SQVTM, CDR2 ANQGSEA. J gave up 4 bases and V 7 bases, and 3 bases lay outside the gene matches. The CDR3 extends over 12 amino acids. CDR3 nucleotides: TGCAGCGCCCGACAGGGGGCAGATACGCAGTATTTT. Amino acid sequence: CSARQGADTQYF.

The chain couples TRBV28 to TRBJ2-1, with 8 bases aligning to TRBD1. V trimming: 8 bases; J trimming: 2 bases; junction bases outside the gene matches: 5. The CDR3 contains 14 residues. Germline V CDR1 and CDR2: MDHEN, SYDVKM. CDR3 nucleotide sequence: TGTGCCAGCGGACAGGGAATCCCCTACAATGAGCAGTTCTTC. This gives the protein CASGQGIPYNEQFF.

A word on this clone: A read error may account for a junction end that differs from germline. V is TRBV5-1 and J is TRBJ2-5; 7 bases line up with TRBD1. Germline V lookup: CDR1 SGHRS, CDR2 YFSETQ. The CDR3 spans 14 residues. The CDR3 coding sequence is TGCGCCAGCAGCGAAGGGACAGCCCAAGGGACCCAGTACTTC. Amino acid sequence: CASSEGTAQGTQYF.

V is TRBV27 and J is TRBJ1-1; 8 nucleotides align to TRBD1. V lost 7 bases to trimming and J lost 5 bases; unmatched junction nucleotides: 15. The germline V gene has CDR1 MNHEY and CDR2 SMNVEV (reference sequence). This CDR3 has 16 residues. The CDR3: CASTPLRTGRQTEAFF. The CDR3 DNA reads as TGTGCCAGCACCCCGCTTCGGACAGGGAGACAAACTGAAGCTTTCTTT.

V usage is TRBV5-4 and J usage is TRBJ1-2, with D perhaps matching TRBD1 (5 bases). The CDR3 is made up of 16 amino acids. Between the trimmed V and J ends, which lost 1 base and 5 bases, there was a span of 18 bases. Germline loops: CDR1 SGHNT, CDR2 YYREEE (reference sequence). The CDR3 DNA is TGTGCCAGCAGCTTGAGTCCAGGGTCGTCAGTGTATGGCTACACCTTC. This sequence encodes CASSLSPGSSVYGYTF. Full variable domain (remainder filled in from reference TRBV5-4 and TRBJ1-2): ETGVTQSPTHLIKTRGQQVTLRCSSQSGHNTVSWYQQALGQGPQFIFQYYREEENGRGNFPPRFSGLQFPNYSSELNVNALELDDSALYLCASSLSPGSSVYGYTFGSGTRLTVV.

This chain joins TRBV18 and TRBJ1-1; D is unresolved. The CDR3 is 12 residues long. Germline V gives CDR1 KGHSH, CDR2 LQKENI. Trimming stripped 4 bases from V and 4 bases from J, with 7 bases between. CDR3 sequence reads: CASSRSITEAFF. The CDR3 DNA reads as TGTGCCAGCTCACGTAGTATCACTGAAGCTTTCTTT.

The chain combines TRBV11-2 with TRBJ2-7; possibly TRBD1 for D (7 bases). CDR1 and CDR2 (germline): SGHAT, FQNNGV. The CDR3 contains 14 residues. Trimming shortened V by 0 bases and J by 9 bases, and 15 bases separated the two germline ends. CDR3 sequence: CASSLDWVQGGQYF. In DNA form, the CDR3 reads TGTGCCAGCAGCTTAGATTGGGTGCAGGGGGGGCAGTACTTC.

This rearrangement joins TRBV4-1 to TRBJ2-3; D is possibly TRBD1 (5 bases). The V end was cut by 4 bases, the J end by 0 bases, with 11 bases between. Germline V lookup: CDR1 MGHRA, CDR2 YSYEKL. The CDR3 consists of 15 residues. The CDR3 DNA is TGCGCCAGCAGCCGCGGACAAATTAGCACAGATACGCAGTATTTT. Amino acids: CASSRGQISTDTQYF.

This clone appeared a few times. V and J are TRBV12-3 or TRBV12-4 and TRBJ2-5; perhaps TRBD1 as D (5 bases). V lost 5 bases, J lost 4 bases, and 11 bases lay in between. The CDR3 has 13 residues. The CDR3 here is CASSQGRAETQYF. The CDR3 DNA reads TGTGCCAGCAGTCAGGGTAGGGCAGAGACCCAGTACTTC.

The chain is built from TRBV5-4 and TRBJ2-3; perhaps TRBD1 as D (5 bases). Germline CDR1 and CDR2: SGHNT and YYREEE (reference sequence). The CDR3 is made up of 13 amino acids. Trimming shortened V by 2 bases and J by 3 bases, and 7 bases separated the two germline ends. CDR3 sequence: CASSLRGTDTQYF. The CDR3 nucleotides are TGTGCCAGCAGCTTAAGGGGAACAGATACGCAGTATTTT.